The rows below give T cell receptor beta chains drawn from one sample of a study of regulatory T cells in long-lasting Graves disease. Using its own MiXCR run on the multiplex PCR reads, TCRdb lists one record per CDR3 protein. The data show around 400,000 distinct CDR3 sequences, roughly 20% seen once. The source was peripheral blood mononuclear cells (PBMCs), collected when the disease was refractory, from a patient treated with antithyroid drugs. Receptors originate from a woman between 35 and 50 years old with Graves disease. Both conserved end residues are part of each CDR3. A D gene is named only where the DNA matches it firmly. Clone sizes are given selectively: once, few, many, or a class where the clone is expanded.

size,D,J,V,CDR3,DNA
many,NA,TRBJ2-7,TRBV2,CASGGSAYEQYF,TGTGCCAGCGGGGGATCCGCCTACGAGCAGTACTTC
NA,TRBD1,TRBJ2-1,TRBV29-1,CSAYPGQGLNEQFF,TGCAGCGCTTACCCGGGACAGGGTTTGAATGAGCAGTTCTTC
few,NA,TRBJ1-5,TRBV6-5,CASSYEGVGDQPQHF,TGTGCCAGCAGTTACGAGGGGGTAGGTGATCAGCCCCAGCATTTT
NA,TRBD2,TRBJ2-7,TRBV20-1,CSASEPSGRANEQYF,TGCAGTGCAAGTGAACCTAGCGGGAGGGCCAACGAGCAGTACTTC
NA,TRBD1,TRBJ1-6,TRBV3-1,CASSHAYRGPNSPLHF,TGTGCCAGCAGCCATGCTTACAGGGGGCCGAATTCACCCCTCCACTTT
NA,TRBD1,TRBJ2-5,TRBV4-1,CASSQTGTGGGETQYF,TGCGCCAGCAGCCAAACTGGGACAGGGGGTGGAGAGACCCAGTACTTC
NA,NA,TRBJ2-7,TRBV10-3,CATGRIEEQYF,TGTGCCACGGGACGGATAGAGGAGCAGTACTTC
many,NA,TRBJ1-1,TRBV28,CASSELGEYTEAFF,TGTGCCAGCAGTGAGCTGGGGGAATACACTGAAGCTTTCTTT
few,NA,TRBJ1-5,TRBV6-5,CASSYSGTGDSDQPQHF,TGTGCCAGCAGTTACTCGGGGACGGGTGACAGCGATCAGCCCCAGCATTTT
NA,NA,TRBJ2-7,TRBV9,CASSVAEGVYEQYF,TGTGCCAGCAGCGTAGCTGAAGGGGTCTACGAGCAGTACTTC
many,TRBD1,TRBJ1-2,TRBV2,CASSESWTGGGYGYTF,TGTGCCAGCAGTGAAAGCTGGACAGGGGGAGGCTATGGCTACACCTTC
NA,NA,TRBJ2-7,TRBV7-2,CASSLAPASVPLYEQYF,TGTGCCAGCAGCTTAGCGCCGGCTAGCGTACCACTCTACGAGCAGTACTTC
few,NA,TRBJ1-3,TRBV6-1,CASSIWDTIYF,TGTGCCAGCAGTATTTGGGACACCATATATTTT
NA,NA,TRBJ2-3,TRBV28,CASSVRQGPRTDTQYF,TGTGCCAGCAGTGTTCGCCAGGGGCCCCGCACAGATACGCAGTATTTT
NA,NA,TRBJ2-2,TRBV14,CASSGVLASFTGELFF,TGTGCCAGCAGCGGGGTCCTAGCGTCGTTCACCGGGGAGCTGTTTTTT
NA,TRBD2,TRBJ2-5,TRBV5-1,CASSPGGRDQETQYF,TGCGCCAGCAGCCCGGGGGGAAGGGACCAAGAGACCCAGTACTTC